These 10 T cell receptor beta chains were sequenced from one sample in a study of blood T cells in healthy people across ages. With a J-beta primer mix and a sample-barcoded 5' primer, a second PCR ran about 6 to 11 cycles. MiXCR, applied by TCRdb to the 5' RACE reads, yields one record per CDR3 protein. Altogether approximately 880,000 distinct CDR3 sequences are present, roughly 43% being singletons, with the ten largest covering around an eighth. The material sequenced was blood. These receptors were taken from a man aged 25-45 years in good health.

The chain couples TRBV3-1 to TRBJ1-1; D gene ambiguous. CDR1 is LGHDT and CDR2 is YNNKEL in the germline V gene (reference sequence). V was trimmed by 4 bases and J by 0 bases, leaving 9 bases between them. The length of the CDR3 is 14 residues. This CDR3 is CASSPVGVNTEAFF. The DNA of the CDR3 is TGTGCCAGCAGCCCAGTCGGCGTGAACACTGAAGCTTTCTTT.

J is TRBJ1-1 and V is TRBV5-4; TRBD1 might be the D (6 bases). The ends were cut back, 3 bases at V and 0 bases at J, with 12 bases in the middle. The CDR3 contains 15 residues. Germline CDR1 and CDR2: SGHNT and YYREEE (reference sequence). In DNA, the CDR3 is TGTGCCAGCAGCTCAAGACAGGCAGTGAACACTGAAGCTTTCTTT. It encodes CASSSRQAVNTEAFF. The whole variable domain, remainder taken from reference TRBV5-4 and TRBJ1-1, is ETGVTQSPTHLIKTRGQQVTLRCSSQSGHNTVSWYQQALGQGPQFIFQYYREEENGRGNFPPRFSGLQFPNYSSELNVNALELDDSALYLCASSSRQAVNTEAFFGQGTRLTVV.

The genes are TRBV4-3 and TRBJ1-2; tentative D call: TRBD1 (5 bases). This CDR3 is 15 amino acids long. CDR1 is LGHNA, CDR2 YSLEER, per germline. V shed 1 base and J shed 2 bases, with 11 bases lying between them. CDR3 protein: CASSQVRGGNYGYTF. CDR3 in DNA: TGCGCCAGCAGCCAAGTGCGGGGGGGAAACTATGGCTACACCTTC.

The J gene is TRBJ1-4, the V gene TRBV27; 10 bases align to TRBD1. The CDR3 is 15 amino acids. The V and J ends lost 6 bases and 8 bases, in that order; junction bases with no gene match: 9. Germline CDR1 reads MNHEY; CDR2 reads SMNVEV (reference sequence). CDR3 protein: CASRTPGQGKEKLFF. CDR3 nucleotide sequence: TGTGCCAGCAGAACTCCGGGACAGGGGAAAGAAAAACTGTTTTTT.

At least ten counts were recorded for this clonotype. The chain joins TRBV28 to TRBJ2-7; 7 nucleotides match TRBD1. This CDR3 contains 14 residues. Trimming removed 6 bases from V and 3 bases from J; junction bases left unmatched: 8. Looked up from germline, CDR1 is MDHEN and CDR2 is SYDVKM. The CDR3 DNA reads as TGTGCCAGCAGACGACAGGGACCGGGCTACGAGCAGTACTTC. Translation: CASRRQGPGYEQYF.

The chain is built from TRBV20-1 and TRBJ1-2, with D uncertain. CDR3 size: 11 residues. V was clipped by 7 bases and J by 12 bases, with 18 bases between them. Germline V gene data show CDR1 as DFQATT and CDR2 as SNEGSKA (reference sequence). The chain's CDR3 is CSGQDIPVDTF. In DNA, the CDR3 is TGCAGTGGCCAAGATATCCCGGTGGACACCTTC.

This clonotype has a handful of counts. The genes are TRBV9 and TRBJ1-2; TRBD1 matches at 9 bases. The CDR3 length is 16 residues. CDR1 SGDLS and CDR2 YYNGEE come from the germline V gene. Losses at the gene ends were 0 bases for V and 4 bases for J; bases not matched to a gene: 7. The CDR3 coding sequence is TGTGCCAGCAGCGTAGGAGGATCGGGACAGGGCTATGGCTACACCTTC. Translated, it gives CASSVGGSGQGYGYTF.

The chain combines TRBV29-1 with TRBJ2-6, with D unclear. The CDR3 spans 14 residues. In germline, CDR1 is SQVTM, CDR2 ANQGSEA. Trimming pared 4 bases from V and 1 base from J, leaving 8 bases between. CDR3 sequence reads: CSVVGVSGANVLTF. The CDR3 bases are TGCAGCGTTGTTGGGGTTTCTGGGGCCAACGTCCTGACTTTC. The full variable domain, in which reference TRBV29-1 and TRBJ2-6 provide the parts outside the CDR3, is SAVISQKPSRDICQRGTSLTIQCQVDSQVTMMFWYRQQPGQSLTLIATANQGSEATYESGFVIDKFPISRPNLTFSTLTVSNMSPEDSSIYLCSVVGVSGANVLTFGAGSRLTVL.

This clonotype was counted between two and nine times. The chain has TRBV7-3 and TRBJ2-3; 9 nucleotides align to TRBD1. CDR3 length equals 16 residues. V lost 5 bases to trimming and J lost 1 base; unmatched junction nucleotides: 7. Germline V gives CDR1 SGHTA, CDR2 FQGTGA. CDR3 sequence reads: CASSLTRDRGTDTQYF. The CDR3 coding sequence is TGTGCCAGCAGCCTGACGAGGGACAGGGGCACAGATACGCAGTATTTT.

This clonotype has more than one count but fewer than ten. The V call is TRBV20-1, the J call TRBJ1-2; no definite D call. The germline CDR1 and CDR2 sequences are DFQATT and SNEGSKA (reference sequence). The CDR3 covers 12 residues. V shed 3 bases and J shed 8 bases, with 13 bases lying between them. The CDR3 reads CSASLGVKGYTF. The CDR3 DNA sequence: TGCAGTGCTAGTCTGGGAGTGAAGGGCTACACCTTC.